These T cell receptor beta chains were read from a single sample in a study of CXCR3-negative and CXCR3-positive naive CD8 T cells. No DNA is given; TCRdb re-called the 5' RACE reads and lists each CDR3 protein once. Its table lists 40,000 to 45,000 distinct CDR3 sequences. Input material: memory CD8+ T cells from blood. The receptors shown here come from a human donor in good health. Some clones in this sample may be carry-over from other donors' samples. The CDR3 runs from the conserved cysteine through the conserved F or W. Rows give clone size only sometimes, using once, few, many, or a class for an expanded clone.

CASSPDRGYEQYF | TRBJ2-7 | TRBV7-3 | NA
CSTVGSRVLYNEQFF | TRBJ2-1 | TRBV29-1 | NA
CASSQLEDRTDTQYF | TRBJ2-3 | TRBV23-1 | NA
CASSLLPGPSGETQYF | TRBJ2-5 | TRBV7-2 | NA
CASSLGGGGGVIQYF | TRBJ2-4 | TRBV7-2 | NA
CASSTRGELFF | TRBJ2-2 | TRBV12-3/TRBV12-4 | NA
CASSLWTGNEQFF | TRBJ2-1 | TRBV7-2 | NA
CASSRLRGGSTDTQYF | TRBJ2-3 | TRBV6-6 | NA
CASSLTVAGGLSYEQYF | TRBJ2-7 | TRBV7-6 | NA
CATSGGRTQEAFF | TRBJ1-1 | TRBV24-1 | NA
CASSTPGGYTGELFF | TRBJ2-2 | TRBV12-3/TRBV12-4 | NA
CASSLVGGNQPQHF | TRBJ1-5 | TRBV7-9 | NA
CASRGSQETQYF | TRBJ2-5 | TRBV21-1 | NA
CSARDRRTGGAYTGELFF | TRBJ2-2 | TRBV20-1 | NA
CASSLQGHQPQHF | TRBJ1-5 | TRBV28 | NA
CASSSNKLPAAETQYF | TRBJ2-5 | TRBV7-9 | NA
CASSLLGPGVQETQYF | TRBJ2-5 | TRBV28 | NA
CASSPRSLWGRGPDTQYF | TRBJ2-3 | TRBV23-1 | NA
CASSQPRAVADRTDTQYF | TRBJ2-3 | TRBV23-1 | NA
CAGQQNTGELFF | TRBJ2-2 | TRBV6-2/TRBV6-3 | NA
CASSYSADEQETQYF | TRBJ2-5 | TRBV6-5 | NA
CASSLGGGGETQYF | TRBJ2-5 | TRBV7-7 | NA
CASSRRELNTEAFF | TRBJ1-1 | TRBV7-2 | NA
CSARDWEGNTEAFF | TRBJ1-1 | TRBV20-1 | NA
CASSWDSPGSTQYF | TRBJ2-3 | TRBV7-9 | medium-sized
CASSYGQGLGDQPQHF | TRBJ1-5 | TRBV6-2/TRBV6-3 | NA
CASSFPGSTRGEQYF | TRBJ2-7 | TRBV12-3/TRBV12-4 | NA
CASSQGTGHTDTQYF | TRBJ2-3 | TRBV4-3 | NA
CASSQDPGTSPSEQYF | TRBJ2-7 | TRBV4-3 | NA
CASSSERGGWELFF | TRBJ2-2 | TRBV27 | NA
CASSPTGPLLYGYTF | TRBJ1-2 | TRBV12-3/TRBV12-4 | NA
CSVDLAGERTGELFF | TRBJ2-2 | TRBV29-1 | NA
CSLTGLAGNTYNEQFF | TRBJ2-1 | TRBV29-1 | NA
CATSREARSGNHEQYF | TRBJ2-7 | TRBV15 | NA
CSLAIRGYEQFF | TRBJ2-1 | TRBV29-1 | NA
CSVGGRGGYEQYF | TRBJ2-7 | TRBV29-1 | NA
CATSSPGGYEQYF | TRBJ2-7 | TRBV15 | NA
CASSQISGPAGQEQYF | TRBJ2-7 | TRBV14 | NA
CASSHPGHDYEQYF | TRBJ2-7 | TRBV6-6 | NA
CSVEDWDHPEQFF | TRBJ2-1 | TRBV29-1 | NA
CASSNPGQEAFF | TRBJ1-1 | TRBV19 | NA
CARGTAPYEQYF | TRBJ2-7 | TRBV3-1 | NA
CASSPQIGGTDTQYF | TRBJ2-3 | TRBV6-2/TRBV6-3 | NA
CATSDGLAGGRPYEQYF | TRBJ2-7 | TRBV15 | NA
CASSQDRVYEQYF | TRBJ2-7 | TRBV4-1 | NA
CASSPRDRVLLETQYF | TRBJ2-5 | TRBV7-9 | NA
CASETGRNNEQFF | TRBJ2-1 | TRBV7-9 | NA
CASSREHEQYF | TRBJ2-7 | TRBV6-2/TRBV6-3 | NA
CASSEYLGDSGGYTF | TRBJ1-2 | TRBV25-1 | medium-sized
CSVLQMSTYEQYF | TRBJ2-7 | TRBV29-1 | NA
CASSYLGGLGETQYF | TRBJ2-5 | TRBV6-5 | NA
CASSQDYGPYNKQFF | TRBJ2-1 | TRBV4-1 | NA
CASSSGLVPEQYF | TRBJ2-7 | TRBV7-3 | NA
CSADPGGGGAYEQFF | TRBJ2-1 | TRBV20-1 | NA
CASSPQTGEDIQYF | TRBJ2-4 | TRBV7-9 | NA
CSVEDPDRGQGAFF | TRBJ1-1 | TRBV29-1 | NA
CASSLGGGTEAFF | TRBJ1-1 | TRBV5-6 | NA